This entry concerns a single T cell receptor beta chain. CDR3 length equals 14 residues. Trimming removed 3 bases at V and 1 base at J, with 9 bases between. Germline V lookup: CDR1 ENHRY, CDR2 SYGVKD. The sample originates from a study of patients and donors after allogeneic stem cell transplantation. TCRdb passed the RT-PCR reads through MiXCR, listing each CDR3 protein once. Of fewer than 250,000 distinct CDR3 sequences listed, roughly an eighth are singletons. The clonotype originates from a human donor who was either an allogeneic HSCT recipient or a stem cell or donor lymphocyte infusion donor (not recorded which). It is not recorded whose cells these are; they may come from a transplant donor. The sample consisted of blood, either unsorted or a sorted T cell fraction (not recorded which). This chain connects TRBV10-3 to TRBJ1-1; D remains unclear. CDR3 in amino acids: CAISDAVQNTEAFF. In nucleotides, the CDR3 is TGTGCCATCAGTGATGCCGTCCAGAACACTGAAGCTTTCTTT.